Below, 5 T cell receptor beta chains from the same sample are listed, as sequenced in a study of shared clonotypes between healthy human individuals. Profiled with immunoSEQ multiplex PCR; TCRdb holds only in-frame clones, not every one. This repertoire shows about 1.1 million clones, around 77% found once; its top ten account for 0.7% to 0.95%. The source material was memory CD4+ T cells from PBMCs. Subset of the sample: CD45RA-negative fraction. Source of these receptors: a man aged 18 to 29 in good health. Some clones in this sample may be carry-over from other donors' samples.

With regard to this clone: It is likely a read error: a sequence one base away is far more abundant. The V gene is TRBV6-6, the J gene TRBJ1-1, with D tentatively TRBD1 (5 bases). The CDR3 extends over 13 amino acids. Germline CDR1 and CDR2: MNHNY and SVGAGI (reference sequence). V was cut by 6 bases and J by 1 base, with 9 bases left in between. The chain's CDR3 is CASSRGQNTEAFF. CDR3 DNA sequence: TGTGCCAGCAGCCGCGGACAGAACACTGAAGCTTTCTTT.

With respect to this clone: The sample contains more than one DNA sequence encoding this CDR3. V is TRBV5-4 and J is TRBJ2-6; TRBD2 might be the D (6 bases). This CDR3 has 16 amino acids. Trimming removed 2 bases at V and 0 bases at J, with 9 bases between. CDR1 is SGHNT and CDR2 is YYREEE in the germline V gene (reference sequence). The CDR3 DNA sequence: TGTGCCAGCAGCTTCCGGCGGGACTCTGGGGCCAACGTCCTGACTTTC. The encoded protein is CASSFRRDSGANVLTF.

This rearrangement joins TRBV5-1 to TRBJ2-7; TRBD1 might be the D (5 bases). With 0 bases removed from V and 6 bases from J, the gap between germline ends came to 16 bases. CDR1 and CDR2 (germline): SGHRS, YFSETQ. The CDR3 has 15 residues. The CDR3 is CASSLEWGRASEQYF. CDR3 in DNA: TGCGCCAGCAGCTTGGAGTGGGGCAGGGCGAGCGAGCAGTACTTC.

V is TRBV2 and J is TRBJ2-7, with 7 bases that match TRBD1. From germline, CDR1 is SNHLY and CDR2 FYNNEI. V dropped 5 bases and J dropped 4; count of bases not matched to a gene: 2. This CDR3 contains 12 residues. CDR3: CASSQTGYEQYF. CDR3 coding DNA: TGTGCCAGCAGTCAGACAGGGTACGAGCAGTACTTC. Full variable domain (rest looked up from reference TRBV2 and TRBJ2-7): EPEVTQTPSHQVTQMGQEVILRCVPISNHLYFYWYRQILGQKVEFLVSFYNNEISEKSEIFDDQFSVERPDGSNFTLKIRSTKLEDSAMYFCASSQTGYEQYFGPGTRLTVT.

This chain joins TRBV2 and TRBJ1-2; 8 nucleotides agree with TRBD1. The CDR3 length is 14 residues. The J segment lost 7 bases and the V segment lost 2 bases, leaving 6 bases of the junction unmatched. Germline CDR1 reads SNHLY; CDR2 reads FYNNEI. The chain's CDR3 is CASSELRTGFGYTF. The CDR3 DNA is TGTGCCAGCAGTGAATTGAGGACAGGGTTTGGCTACACCTTC.